A selection of T cell receptor beta chains follows, all from one sample in a study of blood T cell repertoires in COVID-19. The protocol was immunoSEQ multiplex PCR, while the TCRdb copy is restricted to in-frame clones and leaves out a portion. The repertoire consists of 200,000 to 250,000 clones, with around 80% occurring once and the leading ten covering more than 7%. Sequencing was done on a sample of peripheral blood. The receptors originated from a woman in her 70s with acute or convalescent COVID-19. Both conserved end residues are part of each CDR3. The D gene is left open where the match is weak. Clone size is not always given. Where it is, it says once, few, many or a class for expanded clones.

>NA|15|NA|TRBJ2-2|TRBV4-1
TGCGCCAGCAGCTATCGACAGGAGACCACCGGGGAGCTGTTTTTT
CASSYRQETTGELFF
>TRBD1|16|NA|TRBJ2-5|TRBV3-1/TRBV3-2
TGTGCCAGCAGCCCAAACAGGGGGCTAAATTCGGAGACCCAGTACTTC
CASSPNRGLNSETQYF
>NA|17|NA|TRBJ2-7|TRBV9
TGTGCCAGCAGCCCCCCCTCGAACCAGGGACGGGGGATGGAGCAGTACTTC
CASSPPSNQGRGMEQYF
>TRBD2|16|NA|TRBJ2-7|TRBV7-8
TGTGCCAGCAGCCGAGGGCGGGGAGGGAGTAACCACGAGCAGTACTTC
CASSRGRGGSNHEQYF
>NA|15|few|TRBJ1-2|TRBV7-2
TGTGCCAGCAGTCCACCTAATCTTCCTCTATATGGCTACACCTTC
CASSPPNLPLYGYTF
>NA|13|NA|TRBJ1-2|TRBV5-1
TGCGCCAGCAGCTGGACAGATAACTATGGCTACACCTTC
CASSWTDNYGYTF
>TRBD1|15|NA|TRBJ1-4|TRBV7-6
TGTGCCAGCAGCAACCCCGGGACAGAAGATGAAAAACTGTTTTTT
CASSNPGTEDEKLFF
>TRBD1|15|NA|TRBJ1-3|TRBV13
TGTGCCAGCAGCCGACAGGGAACGGGGGGAAACACCATATATTTT
CASSRQGTGGNTIYF
>TRBD1|15|NA|TRBJ2-5|TRBV11-1
TGTGCCAGCGGCCTAGGACAGGGGGTGAGAGAGACCCAGTACTTC
CASGLGQGVRETQYF
>TRBD1|14|once|TRBJ1-2|TRBV5-4
TGTGCCAGCAGCCCGGACAGGGCGAGAGATGGCTACACCTTC
CASSPDRARDGYTF
>NA|14|few|TRBJ2-3|TRBV24-1
TGTGCCACCAGTGTAGGGGGGAGGGCAGATACGCAGTATTTT
CATSVGGRADTQYF
>NA|12|few|TRBJ1-4|TRBV7-2
TGTGCCAGCAGCTTAGATCTGAGAAAACTGTTTTTT
CASSLDLRKLFF
>NA|15|NA|TRBJ2-5|TRBV24-1
TGTGCCACCAGTGATCCCGACTCCAATGTGGAGACCCAGTACTTC
CATSDPDSNVETQYF
>TRBD1|16|NA|TRBJ2-7|TRBV15
TGTGCCACCAGCAGAGCATTAGGGGGACAGGGGGACGAGCAGTACTTC
CATSRALGGQGDEQYF
>NA|15|NA|TRBJ1-2|TRBV24-1
TGTGCCACCAGTGATAGGGTAGCAGGGTTTCGTGGCTACACCTTC
CATSDRVAGFRGYTF
>TRBD1|19|NA|TRBJ1-5|TRBV14
TGTGCCAGCAGCCAAGAACCTAGTACAGGGGGAGTTTCCAATCAGCCCCAGCATTTT
CASSQEPSTGGVSNQPQHF
>NA|15|NA|TRBJ1-4|TRBV18
TGTGCCAGCTCAATCAGGGCTTCAACTAATGAAAAACTGTTTTTT
CASSIRASTNEKLFF
>TRBD2|17|NA|TRBJ2-5|TRBV9
TGTGCCAGCAGCCCGATGGGACTAGCGGGGGGGCAACAGACCCAGTACTTC
CASSPMGLAGGQQTQYF
>NA|15|NA|TRBJ2-1|TRBV18
TGTGCCAGCTCACTGACAACATGGTCCTACAATGAGCAGTTCTTC
CASSLTTWSYNEQFF
>NA|15|NA|TRBJ1-5|TRBV19
TGTGCCAGTAGTATAGATCTAACTTCGCCGCAGCCCCAGCATTTT
CASSIDLTSPQPQHF
>NA|12|NA|TRBJ2-1|TRBV11-2
TGTGCCAGCAGCCCACAGACGGACAGGCAGTTCTTC
CASSPQTDRQFF
>NA|15|NA|TRBJ2-1|TRBV6-2/TRBV6-3
TGTGCCAGCAGTTATGATCTCGGGGTCTATGTTGAGCAGTTCTTC
CASSYDLGVYVEQFF
>NA|13|NA|TRBJ2-7|TRBV5-5
TGTGCCAGCAGCTTGGGCCCGAGTGGTGAGCAGTACTTC
CASSLGPSGEQYF
>NA|13|NA|TRBJ1-4|TRBV6-5
TGTGCCAGCAGGACAGGAAGCAATGAAAAACTGTTTTTT
CASRTGSNEKLFF
>NA|13|NA|TRBJ2-2|TRBV12-3/TRBV12-4
TGTGCCAGCAGCCTCAGGGTCACCGGGGAGCTGTTTTTT
CASSLRVTGELFF
>TRBD1|15|few|TRBJ2-1|TRBV5-1
TGCGCCAGCAGACGGCGACAGGGCAGCGACAATGAGCAGTTCTTC
CASRRRQGSDNEQFF
>TRBD1|17|NA|TRBJ1-5|TRBV4-1
TGCGCCAGCAGCTTACCAACACCCAGGGGGTTAAATCAGCCCCAGCATTTT
CASSLPTPRGLNQPQHF